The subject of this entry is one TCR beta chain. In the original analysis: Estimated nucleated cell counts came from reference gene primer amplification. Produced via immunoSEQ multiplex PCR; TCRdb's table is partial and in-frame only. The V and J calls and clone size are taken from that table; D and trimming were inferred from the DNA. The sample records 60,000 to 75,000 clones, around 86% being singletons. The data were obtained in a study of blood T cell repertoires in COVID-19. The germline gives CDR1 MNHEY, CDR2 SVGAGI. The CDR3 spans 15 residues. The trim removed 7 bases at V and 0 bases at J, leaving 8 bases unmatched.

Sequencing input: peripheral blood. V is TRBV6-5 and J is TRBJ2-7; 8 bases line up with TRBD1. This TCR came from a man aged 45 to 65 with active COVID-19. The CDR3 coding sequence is TGTGCCAGCACATACAGACAGGGGAGCTCCTACGAGCAGTACTTC. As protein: CASTYRQGSSYEQYF.